These 23 T cell receptor beta chains came from one sample sequenced in a study of OX40 agonist ivuxolimab in advanced cancers. Produced via immunoSEQ multiplex PCR; TCRdb's table is partial and in-frame only. The sample lists more than 50,000 clones; approximately 86% were seen once. Sequencing used CD4+ or CD8+ T cells sorted from blood, obtained in a trial of the OX40 agonist ivuxolimab. Source of these receptors: an adult with an advanced solid tumor such as melanoma, head and neck, liver or kidney cancer.

The gene calls are TRBV7-2 and TRBJ2-7; TRBD1 matches 8 bases. Trimming at V came to 5 bases and at J to 1 base, leaving 4 bases not matched to a gene. The CDR3 totals 14 residues. The V gene's germline CDR1 is SGHTA and CDR2 FQGNSA. CDR3 nucleotide sequence: TGTGCCAGCAGCCCCAGGACAGGGTCCTACGAGCAGTACTTC. This sequence encodes CASSPRTGSYEQYF.

The rearrangement links TRBV5-1 to TRBJ2-7; D gene unclear. This CDR3 spans 14 amino acids. CDR1 is SGHRS and CDR2 is YFSETQ in the germline V gene. V lost 0 bases and J lost 2, with 9 bases in between. The CDR3 coding sequence is TGCGCCAGCAGCTTGGTGGCAGGACCCTACGAGCAGTACTTC. Its protein is CASSLVAGPYEQYF.

This clone was detected only a few times. The chain recombines TRBV2 with TRBJ1-5; D gene ambiguous. The V and J ends lost 5 bases and 2 bases respectively, with 19 bases between them. The CDR3 length is 17 residues. Per germline, CDR1 SNHLY and CDR2 FYNNEI. The CDR3 sequence is CASSLKRAGMGNQPQHF. For the CDR3, the DNA is TGTGCCAGCAGTTTGAAGAGGGCGGGGATGGGCAATCAGCCCCAGCATTTT.

This clone is a singleton in its sample. The rearrangement links TRBV6-5 to TRBJ2-7, with 11 nucleotides matching TRBD1. The V gene's germline CDR1 is MNHEY and CDR2 SVGAGI. This CDR3 is built from 15 residues. With 6 bases clipped from V and 7 bases from J, the junction kept 11 bases outside the gene matches. The CDR3 is CASRNRDRGSWEQYF. CDR3 nucleotides: TGTGCCAGCAGGAATCGGGACAGGGGGTCTTGGGAGCAGTACTTC.

The chain employs TRBV30 and TRBJ2-2, with 9 nucleotides matching TRBD2. Germline CDR1 GTSNPN, CDR2 SVGIG (reference sequence). The CDR3 runs 17 residues. Trimming at V came to 2 bases and at J to 0 bases, leaving 7 bases not matched to a gene. CDR3 DNA sequence: TGTGCCTGGAGTTATGGGCTAGCGGGGTCGAACACCGGGGAGCTGTTTTTT. As protein: CAWSYGLAGSNTGELFF.

This chain links TRBV6-5 with TRBJ1-4; 8 positions match TRBD1. The ends lost 7 bases at V and 5 bases at J; junction bases unmatched: 6. CDR3 length: 14 amino acids. Germline CDR1 reads MNHEY; CDR2 reads SVGAGI. The CDR3 sequence: CASTDRGQNEKLFF. In DNA, the CDR3 is TGTGCCAGCACCGACAGGGGCCAGAATGAAAAACTGTTTTTT.

The genes are TRBV4-2 and TRBJ2-2; TRBD2 aligns across 9 bases. J was trimmed by 13 bases and V by 3 bases; bases with no gene match: 12. The CDR3 has 15 amino acids. From germline, CDR1 is LGHNA and CDR2 YNFKEQ. CDR3 in amino acids: CASSHHRAGGPGLFF. CDR3 in DNA: TGTGCCAGCAGCCATCATCGGGCGGGGGGGCCTGGGCTGTTTTTT.

The rearrangement joins TRBV12-5 to TRBJ2-3, with 8 bases lining up with TRBD2. J gave up 3 bases and V 1 base, and 6 bases lay outside the gene matches. Germline V lookup: CDR1 LGHNT, CDR2 FRNRAP. This CDR3 has 16 amino acids. In DNA form, the CDR3 reads TGTGCTAGTGGTTTGGGGACTAGCCCGACGACAGATACGCAGTATTTT. This sequence encodes CASGLGTSPTTDTQYF.

The chain couples TRBV28 to TRBJ1-2; weak D call: TRBD1 (6 bases). V lost 6 bases and J lost 3, with 11 bases in between. CDR1 is MDHEN, CDR2 SYDVKM, per germline. The CDR3 extends over 13 amino acids. CDR3 coding DNA: TGTGCCAGCAGACCACAGGGAGACTATGGCTACACCTTC. It translates to CASRPQGDYGYTF.

This chain uses TRBV7-3 with TRBJ2-1, with TRBD1 as a possible D gene (5 bases). Trimming pared 5 bases from V and 6 bases from J, leaving 23 bases between. The V gene's germline CDR1 is SGHTA and CDR2 FQGTGA. The CDR3 is made up of 17 amino acids. The CDR3 is CASSPVGRLGVSNEQFF. The CDR3 DNA reads as TGTGCCAGCAGCCCCGTAGGTCGGCTAGGGGTCTCCAATGAGCAGTTCTTC.

The chain joins TRBV30 to TRBJ2-3; 7 nucleotides agree with TRBD2. With 3 bases clipped from V and 1 base from J, the junction kept 1 base outside the gene matches. CDR1 and CDR2 (germline): GTSNPN, SVGIG (reference sequence). The CDR3 length is 13 residues. CDR3 amino acids: CAWSAGGTDTQYF. CDR3 nucleotides: TGTGCCTGGAGCGCGGGGGGCACAGATACGCAGTATTTT.

The CDR3 DNA is TGTGCCAGCACAGGGGGAAACACCATATATTTT. Encoded protein: CASTGGNTIYF. J is TRBJ1-3 and V is TRBV9; a weak D match, TRBD1 (5 bases). With 6 bases removed from V and 4 bases from J, the gap between germline ends came to 5 bases. The CDR3 is 11 residues long. CDR1 and CDR2 (germline): SGDLS, YYNGEE.

This clone was detected a few times. The rearrangement uses TRBV5-1 and TRBJ1-2; tentatively, D is TRBD1 (5 bases). Between the trimmed V and J ends, which lost 5 bases and 8 bases, there was a span of 25 bases. From germline, CDR1 is SGHRS and CDR2 YFSETQ. The CDR3 has 16 amino acids. DNA of the CDR3: TGCGCCAGCAGTTTTGCACCGGGCAGCCAAAAGGGGGGCTACACCTTC. Translated: CASSFAPGSQKGGYTF.

CDR3 nucleotides: TGTGCCAGCTCACCACCGTTTAGCTCTGGAAACACCATATATTTT. It translates to CASSPPFSSGNTIYF. V usage is TRBV18 and J usage is TRBJ1-3; D gene unclear. Germline assignment: CDR1 KGHSH and CDR2 LQKENI. V lost 0 bases and J lost 0, with 6 bases in between. The length of the CDR3 is 15 residues.

The gene calls are TRBV7-9 and TRBJ1-2, with a weak D call TRBD1 (6 bases). CDR3 length equals 14 residues. Germline lookup yields CDR1 SEHNR and CDR2 FQNEAQ (reference sequence). V was pared by 4 bases and J by 5 bases, with 14 bases between. The CDR3 DNA follows: TGTGCCAGCAGCTATTCAGGGGCCTCATATGGCTACACCTTC. Its protein is CASSYSGASYGYTF.

This clone is a singleton in its sample. The chain employs TRBV7-2 and TRBJ2-1; D remains unclear. Germline V gene sequence: CDR1 SGHTA, CDR2 FQGNSA. The CDR3 consists of 13 residues. Trimming cost V 3 bases and J 2 bases, with 5 bases left between them. CDR3 sequence (DNA): TGTGCCAGCAGCTTCACGGCCTACAATGAGCAGTTCTTC. Residues: CASSFTAYNEQFF.

CDR3 loop: CSVREFRTDTQYF. The CDR3 bases are TGCAGCGTTAGGGAGTTTCGCACAGATACGCAGTATTTT. The J gene is TRBJ2-3, the V gene TRBV29-1; the D gene is possibly TRBD2 (5 bases). The ends were cut back, 5 bases at V and 1 base at J, with 10 bases in the middle. This CDR3 region has 13 residues. Germline V gives CDR1 SQVTM, CDR2 ANQGSEA.

The chain links TRBV6-5 to TRBJ2-2; D uncertain. The CDR3 is 13 residues long. The V and J ends lost 6 bases and 0 bases respectively, with 5 bases between them. Germline assignment: CDR1 MNHEY and CDR2 SVGAGI. DNA of the CDR3: TGTGCCAGCAGACCGCCGAACACCGGGGAGCTGTTTTTT. Translated, it gives CASRPPNTGELFF.

This clone was found once. This sequence joins TRBV27 and TRBJ2-3; 8 bases fit TRBD2. The CDR3 consists of 17 residues. V lost 5 bases to trimming and J lost 0 bases; unmatched junction nucleotides: 10. CDR1 and CDR2 from the germline V gene are MNHEY and SMNVEV (reference sequence). The CDR3 here is CASSRRSGGGSTDTQYF. Written as DNA, the CDR3 is TGTGCCAGCAGTCGACGTTCGGGCGGGGGGAGCACAGATACGCAGTATTTT.

The chain combines TRBV19 with TRBJ2-7, with unresolved D. The CDR3 contains 14 residues. Trimming shortened V by 4 bases and J by 3 bases, and 13 bases separated the two germline ends. Germline CDR1 LNHDA, CDR2 SQIVND (reference sequence). CDR3 in DNA: TGTGCCAGTAGTAACGGGCAGGTCTACTACGAGCAGTACTTC. It encodes CASSNGQVYYEQYF.

The chain carries TRBV5-1 and TRBJ2-2; 8 bases fit TRBD1. V dropped 0 bases and J dropped 4; count of bases not matched to a gene: 8. The CDR3 contains 17 residues. Per germline, CDR1 SGHRS and CDR2 YFSETQ. CDR3 bases: TGCGCCAGCAGCTTGGCCTCAGGGGGCGTGGGCACCGGGGAGCTGTTTTTT. Amino acid sequence: CASSLASGGVGTGELFF.

The chain has TRBV13 and TRBJ1-1; no clear D gene. Trimming left V 6 bases short and J 0 bases short, with 17 bases between. The CDR3 extends over 16 amino acids. Looked up from germline, CDR1 is PRHDT and CDR2 is FYEKMQ (reference sequence). The CDR3 spells CASSGRRKLMNTEAFF. For the CDR3, the DNA is TGTGCCAGCAGTGGTCGACGGAAGCTCATGAACACTGAAGCTTTCTTT.

The rearrangement uses TRBV5-1 and TRBJ1-4; 10 bases fit TRBD1. CDR1 is SGHRS and CDR2 is YFSETQ in the germline V gene. The V and J ends lost 4 bases and 3 bases, in that order; junction bases with no gene match: 9. The CDR3 runs to 17 residues. The CDR3 bases are TGCGCCAGCAGCGTCGGACAGGGGGGTTGGGCTAATGAAAAACTGTTTTTT. This gives the protein CASSVGQGGWANEKLFF.